The next 27 T cell receptor beta chains were all read from a single sample in a study of blood T cell repertoires in COVID-19. This table comes from immunoSEQ multiplex PCR, and its TCRdb copy is limited to in-frame clones, with some not included. The sample consists of fewer than 150,000 clones, 81% of them appearing once. Sequenced material: peripheral blood. The origin of the receptors is a man in his fifties with acute or convalescent COVID-19.

V gene TRBV5-1 combines with J gene TRBJ2-1; maybe TRBD2 (5 bases). This CDR3 has 14 amino acids. Trimming left V 0 bases short and J 5 bases short, with 9 bases between. Germline CDR1 reads SGHRS; CDR2 reads YFSETQ. In DNA, the CDR3 is TGCGCCAGCAGCTTGGGAGACTACCACAATGAGCAGTTCTTC. Amino acid sequence: CASSLGDYHNEQFF.

In this sample, this clone turned up once. The V call is TRBV6-1, the J call TRBJ1-5; tentatively, D is TRBD1 (6 bases). CDR1 is MNHNS, CDR2 SASEGT, per germline. Deletions cut 1 base from V and 6 bases from J, with 16 bases between. The CDR3 length is 16 residues. CDR3 sequence (DNA): TGTGCCAGCAGTGAAGTCGACAGGAAAGAAGGTCAGCCCCAGCATTTT. Protein product: CASSEVDRKEGQPQHF.

This clone was observed a single time. The rearrangement uses TRBV11-2 and TRBJ1-2, with TRBD1 as a possible D gene (5 bases). CDR3 length equals 13 residues. Germline V gene lookup returns CDR1 SGHAT and CDR2 FQNNGV. V gave up 1 base and J gave up 8 bases, with 11 bases separating them. The CDR3 DNA is TGTGCCAGCAGCTTAGTGGCAGGGCGCGGCTACACCTTC. It specifies CASSLVAGRGYTF.

The chain is built from TRBV7-2 and TRBJ1-6; 9 bases are shared with TRBD1. The J segment lost 17 bases and the V segment lost 0 bases, leaving 5 bases of the junction unmatched. Germline-derived CDR1 and CDR2 are SGHTA and FQGNSA. This CDR3 region has 13 residues. In nucleotides, the CDR3 is TGTGCCAGCAGCTTAGCGATCGGGACAGGGATCCACTTT. This encodes CASSLAIGTGIHF.

This clone came up a few times. The chain joins TRBV12-5 to TRBJ1-1; D call uncertain. V was trimmed by 6 bases and J by 6 bases, leaving 11 bases between them. The germline CDR1 and CDR2 sequences are LGHNT and FRNRAP. The CDR3 length is 12 residues. The CDR3 here is CASGGLAPEAFF. The CDR3 DNA reads as TGTGCTAGTGGGGGCCTTGCACCTGAAGCTTTCTTT.

V and J are TRBV19 and TRBJ1-2; D is uncertain. Trimming cost V 4 bases and J 4 bases, with 13 bases left between them. Germline CDR1 and CDR2: LNHDA and SQIVND (reference sequence). This CDR3 is 14 amino acids long. The CDR3, as DNA: TGTGCCAGTAGTACAGGCTTGAGTGGCTATGGCTACACCTTC. Its translation is CASSTGLSGYGYTF.

The chain links TRBV11-2 to TRBJ1-2; D gene unclear. Trimming removed 6 bases at V and 4 bases at J, with 12 bases between. This CDR3 is built from 13 residues. Germline V CDR1 and CDR2: SGHAT, FQNNGV. The CDR3 loop reads CASSSSGPYGYTF. CDR3 sequence (DNA): TGTGCCAGCAGTTCCAGCGGACCCTATGGCTACACCTTC.

The chain is built from TRBV7-2 and TRBJ1-1; D possibly corresponds to TRBD1 (6 bases). V was shortened by 5 bases and J by 4 bases, with 14 bases between the two germline ends. This CDR3 contains 14 residues. Germline CDR1 and CDR2: SGHTA and FQGNSA. Here the CDR3 DNA reads TGTGCCAGCAGCCCACAGGGAGTTGGCACTGAAGCTTTCTTT. It codes for CASSPQGVGTEAFF.

On this clone: Other DNA sequences in the sample encode the same CDR3. The rearrangement links TRBV7-8 to TRBJ1-2; D possibly corresponds to TRBD1 (6 bases). V lost 4 bases to trimming and J lost 2 bases, with 8 bases between them. This CDR3 comprises 13 residues. Germline V gene data show CDR1 as SGHVS and CDR2 as FQNEAQ. The DNA of the CDR3 is TGTGCCAGCAGCTCTGGACAGAACTATGGCTACACCTTC. Translation gives CASSSGQNYGYTF.

The chain uses TRBV27 and TRBJ2-7, with 12 positions matching TRBD1. CDR1 and CDR2 (germline): MNHEY, SMNVEV (reference sequence). After removal of 6 bases from V and 3 bases from J, the junction contained 12 bases not matched to a gene. The CDR3 is 17 amino acids. CDR3 amino acids: CASSPRWDRGLIYEQYF. CDR3 DNA sequence: TGTGCCAGCAGCCCCAGGTGGGACAGGGGGCTGATCTACGAGCAGTACTTC.

This sequence joins TRBV6-5 and TRBJ1-2, with 7 bases aligning to TRBD1. The CDR3 has 14 amino acids. Germline CDR1 MNHEY, CDR2 SVGAGI. J lost 4 bases, V lost 6 bases, and 8 bases had no gene match. Written as DNA, the CDR3 is TGTGCCAGCAGCAATCCCGGGACAGTCTATGGCTACACCTTC. It translates to CASSNPGTVYGYTF.

The chain carries TRBV6-5 and TRBJ1-1, with 8 bases aligning to TRBD1. Trimming cost V 5 bases and J 11 bases; bases outside gene matches: 7. CDR3 length: 12 amino acids. The germline CDR1 and CDR2 sequences are MNHEY and SVGAGI. For the CDR3, the DNA is TGTGCCAGCAGTCCTCGACAGGGGAGGGCTTTCTTT. This encodes CASSPRQGRAFF.

V and J are TRBV24-1 and TRBJ1-2, with a possible D match to TRBD1 (5 bases). The germline V and J ends were trimmed by 2 bases and 5 bases, with 11 bases remaining between them. The CDR3 has 14 residues. Germline CDR1 reads KGHDR; CDR2 reads SFDVKD. The CDR3 loop is CATSDYRRTYGYTF. The CDR3, as DNA: TGTGCCACCAGTGATTACAGGCGAACTTATGGCTACACCTTC.

This clone was recorded a few times. The chain recombines TRBV4-1 with TRBJ1-3, with unresolved D. Trimming shortened V by 0 bases and J by 0 bases, and 6 bases separated the two germline ends. This CDR3 contains 15 residues. Germline V lookup: CDR1 MGHRA, CDR2 YSYEKL. CDR3 region: CASSQENFSGNTIYF. CDR3 coding DNA: TGCGCCAGCAGCCAAGAGAACTTCTCTGGAAACACCATATATTTT.

This clone was observed a handful of times. V is TRBV29-1 and J is TRBJ2-5; the match to TRBD1 covers 11 bases. Losses at the gene ends were 7 bases for V and 5 bases for J; bases not matched to a gene: 9. The CDR3 is 14 amino acids. CDR1 and CDR2 from the germline V gene are SQVTM and ANQGSEA. In DNA, the CDR3 is TGCAGCGCTGGGGACAGGGGGAAAGGTGAGACCCAGTACTTC. This encodes CSAGDRGKGETQYF.

This clone was seen just once. The same CDR3 is also encoded by other DNA sequences in this sample. The V gene is TRBV12-3 or TRBV12-4, the J gene TRBJ1-2, with D unclear. CDR3 size: 11 residues. The V end lost 1 base, the J end lost 8 bases, and 5 bases lay between the germline ends. The chain's CDR3 is CASSLGGGYTF. The CDR3 coding sequence is TGTGCCAGCAGTTTAGGAGGGGGCTACACCTTC.

This chain links TRBV5-1 with TRBJ1-1; weak D call: TRBD1 (6 bases). V was clipped by 4 bases and J by 5 bases, with 12 bases between them. The germline V gene has CDR1 SGHRS and CDR2 YFSETQ. The CDR3 totals 13 residues. Written as DNA, the CDR3 is TGCGCCAGCAGCGGGGCAGGGGTTACTGAAGCTTTCTTT. As protein: CASSGAGVTEAFF.

V usage is TRBV5-5 and J usage is TRBJ2-1; 16 nucleotides align to TRBD2. CDR3 size: 16 residues. Trimming removed 4 bases from V and 7 bases from J; junction bases left unmatched: 5. CDR1 is SGHKS, CDR2 YYEKEE, per germline (reference sequence). CDR3 region: CASSQGLAGGQNEQFF. DNA of the CDR3: TGTGCCAGCAGCCAGGGACTAGCGGGGGGGCAGAATGAGCAGTTCTTC. Supplemented by reference TRBV5-5 and TRBJ2-1, the full variable domain reads DAGVTQSPTHLIKTRGQQVTLRCSPISGHKSVSWYQQVLGQGPQFIFQYYEKEERGRGNFPDRFSARQFPNYSSELNVNALLLGDSALYLCASSQGLAGGQNEQFFGPGTRLTVL.

The V and J genes are TRBV6-5 and TRBJ2-7, with TRBD2 matching 8 bases. The CDR3 loop spans 14 amino acids. V gave up 7 bases and J gave up 6 bases; unmatched junction bases: 11. Germline CDR1 and CDR2: MNHEY and SVGAGI. DNA for the CDR3: TGTGCCAGCACCGACCGGGAGGGGGTGGGCGAGCAGTACTTC. Protein product: CASTDREGVGEQYF.

The V gene is TRBV5-4, the J gene TRBJ1-2; D is possibly TRBD1 (5 bases). The germline V gene has CDR1 SGHNT and CDR2 YYREEE (reference sequence). This CDR3 contains 13 residues. V was trimmed by 0 bases and J by 4 bases, leaving 7 bases between them. CDR3: CASSLEGPYGYTF. The CDR3 DNA reads as TGTGCCAGCAGCTTGGAGGGGCCCTATGGCTACACCTTC.

The chain joins TRBV5-5 to TRBJ2-3; perhaps TRBD2 as D (6 bases). Germline loops: CDR1 SGHKS, CDR2 YYEKEE (reference sequence). The CDR3 sequence is 16 residues long. The V and J ends lost 0 bases and 1 base respectively, with 12 bases between them. The CDR3 spells CASSLDTGVGTDTQYF. The CDR3 coding sequence is TGTGCCAGCAGCTTGGATACGGGGGTGGGCACAGATACGCAGTATTTT.

V and J are TRBV19 and TRBJ1-5, with D perhaps matching TRBD1 (5 bases). Looked up from germline, CDR1 is LNHDA and CDR2 is SQIVND (reference sequence). The CDR3 is made up of 14 amino acids. V lost 3 bases to trimming and J lost 0 bases, with 6 bases between them. The CDR3 region has the DNA TGTGCCAGTAGTATGACAGCTAGCAATCAGCCCCAGCATTTT. It codes for CASSMTASNQPQHF.

J is TRBJ2-6 and V is TRBV19, with D perhaps matching TRBD2 (6 bases). V lost 5 bases, J lost 1 base, and 12 bases lay in between. CDR3 length equals 16 residues. In germline, CDR1 is LNHDA, CDR2 SQIVND (reference sequence). The DNA of the CDR3 is TGTGCCAGTAGTGCGGGACGGCTATCTGGGGCCAACGTCCTGACTTTC. Its protein product is CASSAGRLSGANVLTF.

This clone was counted a few times. The chain employs TRBV2 and TRBJ1-1; a weak D match, TRBD1 (5 bases). The V and J ends lost 6 bases and 7 bases respectively, with 15 bases between them. Germline-derived CDR1 and CDR2 are SNHLY and FYNNEI. The CDR3 length is 13 residues. Written as DNA, the CDR3 is TGTGCCAGCAGCGACCAGGGTAGAGGTGAAGCTTTCTTT. Translation: CASSDQGRGEAFF.

The sample holds one count of this clone. This chain's CDR3 is CASSRRDRDNQPQHF. The CDR3 region has the DNA TGTGCCAGCAGCCGTCGGGACAGGGACAATCAGCCCCAGCATTTT. This chain joins TRBV27 and TRBJ1-5; 9 bases map to TRBD1. CDR3 length: 15 residues. Looked up from germline, CDR1 is MNHEY and CDR2 is SMNVEV (reference sequence). J gave up 3 bases and V 6 bases, and 6 bases lay outside the gene matches.

The genes are TRBV10-3 and TRBJ2-1; 8 bases map to TRBD2. Germline CDR1 is ENHRY and CDR2 is SYGVKD. The CDR3 consists of 14 residues. The J segment lost 4 bases and the V segment lost 7 bases, leaving 6 bases of the junction unmatched. The CDR3 protein is CAIKESGGYNEQFF. DNA for the CDR3: TGTGCCATCAAGGAAAGCGGGGGTTACAATGAGCAGTTCTTC.

The gene calls are TRBV12-3 or TRBV12-4 and TRBJ2-7; TRBD1 agrees at 7 bases. The CDR3 covers 11 residues. CDR3 protein: CASRQAGTEPV. The CDR3 coding sequence is TGTGCCAGCAGGCAAGCCGGGACAGAACCCGTC.